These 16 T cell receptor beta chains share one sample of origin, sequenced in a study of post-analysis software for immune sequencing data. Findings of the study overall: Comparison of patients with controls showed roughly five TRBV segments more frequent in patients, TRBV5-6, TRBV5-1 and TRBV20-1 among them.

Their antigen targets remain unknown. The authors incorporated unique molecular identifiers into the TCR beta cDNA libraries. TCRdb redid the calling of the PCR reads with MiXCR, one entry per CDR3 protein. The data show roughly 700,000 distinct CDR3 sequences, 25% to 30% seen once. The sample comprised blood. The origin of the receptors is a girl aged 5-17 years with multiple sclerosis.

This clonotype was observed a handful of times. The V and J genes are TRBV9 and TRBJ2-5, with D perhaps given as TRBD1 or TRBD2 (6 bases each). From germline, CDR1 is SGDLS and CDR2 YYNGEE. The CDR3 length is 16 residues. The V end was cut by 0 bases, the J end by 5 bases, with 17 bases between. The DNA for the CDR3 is TGTGCCAGCAGCGTAGAGGGGGGTTCCGGTGGGGAGACCCAGTACTTC. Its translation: CASSVEGGSGGETQYF.

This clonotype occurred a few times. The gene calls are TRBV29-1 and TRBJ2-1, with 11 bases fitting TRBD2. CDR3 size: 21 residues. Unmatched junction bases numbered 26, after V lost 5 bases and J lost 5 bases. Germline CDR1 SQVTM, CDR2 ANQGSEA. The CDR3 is CSVLAPVWLAGGSKRDNEQFF. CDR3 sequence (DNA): TGCAGCGTTTTAGCTCCAGTTTGGCTAGCGGGAGGCTCCAAGAGAGACAATGAGCAGTTCTTC.

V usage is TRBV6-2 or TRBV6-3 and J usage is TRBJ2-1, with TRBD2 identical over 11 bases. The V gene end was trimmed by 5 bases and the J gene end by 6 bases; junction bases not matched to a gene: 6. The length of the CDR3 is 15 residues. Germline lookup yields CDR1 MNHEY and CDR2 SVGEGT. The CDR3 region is CASSPLAGERNEQFF. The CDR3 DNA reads TGTGCCAGCAGTCCACTAGCGGGGGAGCGCAATGAGCAGTTCTTC.

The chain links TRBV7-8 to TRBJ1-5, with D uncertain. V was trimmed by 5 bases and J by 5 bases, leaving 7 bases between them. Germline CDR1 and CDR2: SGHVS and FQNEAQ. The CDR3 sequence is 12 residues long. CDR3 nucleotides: TGTGCCAGCAGCCCCTCGTATCAGCCCCAGCATTTT. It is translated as CASSPSYQPQHF. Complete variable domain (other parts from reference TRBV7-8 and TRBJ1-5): GAGVSQSPRYKVAKRGQDVALRCDPISGHVSLFWYQQALGQGPEFLTYFQNEAQLDKSGLPSDRFFAERPEGSVSTLKIQRTQQEDSAVYLCASSPSYQPQHFGDGTRLSIL.

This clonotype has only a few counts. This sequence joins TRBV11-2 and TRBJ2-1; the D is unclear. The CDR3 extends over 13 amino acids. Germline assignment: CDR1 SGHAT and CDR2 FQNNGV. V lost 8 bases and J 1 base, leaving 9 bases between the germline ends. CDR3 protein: CASGQVSYNEQFF. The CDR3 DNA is TGTGCCAGCGGCCAGGTTTCCTACAATGAGCAGTTCTTC.

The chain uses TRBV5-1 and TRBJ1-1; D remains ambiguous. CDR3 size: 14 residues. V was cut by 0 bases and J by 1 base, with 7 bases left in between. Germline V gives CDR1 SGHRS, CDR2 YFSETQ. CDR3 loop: CASSLERKNTEAFF. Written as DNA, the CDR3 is TGCGCCAGCAGCTTGGAGCGCAAGAACACTGAAGCTTTCTTT.

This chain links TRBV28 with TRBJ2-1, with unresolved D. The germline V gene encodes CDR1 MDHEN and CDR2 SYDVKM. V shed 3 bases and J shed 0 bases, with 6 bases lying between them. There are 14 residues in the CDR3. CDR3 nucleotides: TGTGCCAGCAGTTTCCCTAGCTCCTACAATGAGCAGTTCTTC. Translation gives CASSFPSSYNEQFF.

The CDR3 DNA follows: TGCAGTGCTAGATTAGATGGACTAGCGGGACCTGGCGAGCAGTACTTC. It yields the protein CSARLDGLAGPGEQYF. The V call is TRBV20-1, the J call TRBJ2-7; 12 nucleotides match TRBD2. Germline assignment: CDR1 DFQATT and CDR2 SNEGSKA (reference sequence). V was clipped by 2 bases and J by 6 bases; unmatched bases: 11. This CDR3 has 16 amino acids.

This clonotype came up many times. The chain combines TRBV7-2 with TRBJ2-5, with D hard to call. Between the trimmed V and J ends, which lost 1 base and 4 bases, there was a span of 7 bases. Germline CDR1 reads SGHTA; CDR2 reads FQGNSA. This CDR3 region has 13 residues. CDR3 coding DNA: TGTGCCAGCAGCTTAGTAGTTGGAGAGACCCAGTACTTC. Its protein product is CASSLVVGETQYF.

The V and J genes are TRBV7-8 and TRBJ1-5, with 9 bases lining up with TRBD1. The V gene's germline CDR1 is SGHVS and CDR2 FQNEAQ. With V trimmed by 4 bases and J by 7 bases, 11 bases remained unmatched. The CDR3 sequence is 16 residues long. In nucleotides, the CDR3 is TGTGCCAGCAGCTCAAAAATGGACAGGGGAGGGCAGCCCCAGCATTTT. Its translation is CASSSKMDRGGQPQHF.

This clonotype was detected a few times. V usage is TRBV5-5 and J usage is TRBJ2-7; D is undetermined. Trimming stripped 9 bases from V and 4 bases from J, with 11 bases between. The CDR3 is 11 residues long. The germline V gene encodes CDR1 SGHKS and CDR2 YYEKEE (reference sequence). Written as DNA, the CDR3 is TGTGCCACCGGATTCGATTACGAGCAGTACTTC. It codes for CATGFDYEQYF.

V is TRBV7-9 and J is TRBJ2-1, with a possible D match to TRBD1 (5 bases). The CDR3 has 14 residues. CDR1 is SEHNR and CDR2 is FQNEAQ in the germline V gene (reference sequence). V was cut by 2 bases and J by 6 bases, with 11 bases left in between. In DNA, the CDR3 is TGTGCCAGCAGCTTATATGACAGTTCCAATGAGCAGTTCTTC. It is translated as CASSLYDSSNEQFF.

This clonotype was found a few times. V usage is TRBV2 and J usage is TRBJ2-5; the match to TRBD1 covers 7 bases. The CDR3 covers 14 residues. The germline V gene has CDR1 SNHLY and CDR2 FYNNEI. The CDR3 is CVRGTGATGETQYF. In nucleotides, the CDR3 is TGTGTCAGGGGAACAGGGGCCACGGGGGAGACCCAGTACTTC.

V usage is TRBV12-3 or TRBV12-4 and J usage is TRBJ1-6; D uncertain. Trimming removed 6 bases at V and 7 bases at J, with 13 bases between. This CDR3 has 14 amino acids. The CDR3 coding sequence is TGTGCCAGCAGGCCCCCGACGGGGAATTCACCCCTCCACTTT. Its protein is CASRPPTGNSPLHF.

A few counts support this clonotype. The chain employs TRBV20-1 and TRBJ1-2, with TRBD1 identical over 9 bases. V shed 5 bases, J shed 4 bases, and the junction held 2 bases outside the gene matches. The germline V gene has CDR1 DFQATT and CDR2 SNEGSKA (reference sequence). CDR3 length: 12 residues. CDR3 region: CSAPTGGYGYTF. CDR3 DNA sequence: TGCAGTGCTCCGACAGGGGGCTATGGCTACACCTTC.

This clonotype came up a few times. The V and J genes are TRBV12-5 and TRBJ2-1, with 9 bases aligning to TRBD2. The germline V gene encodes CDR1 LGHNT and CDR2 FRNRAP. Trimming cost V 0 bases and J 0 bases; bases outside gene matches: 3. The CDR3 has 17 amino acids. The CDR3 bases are TGTGCTAGTGGTTTGGTTGTTAGCGGGAGCTCCTACAATGAGCAGTTCTTC. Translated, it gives CASGLVVSGSSYNEQFF.